This TCR beta chain was recorded in a study of CD8 T cells in ankylosing spondylitis. In making TCR beta libraries, quantitative 5'-RACE with molecular barcodes was used. MiXCR, applied by TCRdb to the 5' RACE reads, yields one record per CDR3 protein. The sample yields about 150,000 distinct CDR3 sequences, 5.5% to 7.5% seen once. The CDR3 has 15 amino acids. CDR1 LGHDT and CDR2 YNNKEL come from the germline V gene (reference sequence). Trimming removed 4 bases from V and 3 bases from J; junction bases left unmatched: 5. This clonotype has more than one count but fewer than ten. Its antigen is unknown. Study findings and constraints: Disease-linked clones were found to be CD8+ and relatively rare in peripheral blood. Significant enrichment of disease-linked clones was reported in matched ankylosing spondylitis synovial fluid.

This chain connects TRBV3-1 to TRBJ2-7, with 11 nucleotides matching TRBD2. Specimen: blood, either unsorted or a sorted T cell fraction (not recorded which). The TCR comes from a female donor with ankylosing spondylitis or in good health (not recorded which). CDR3 amino acids: CASSPGLAALYEQYF. CDR3 bases: TGTGCCAGCAGCCCGGGACTAGCGGCCCTCTACGAGCAGTACTTC.